These 9 T cell receptor beta chains came from one sample sequenced in a study of blood T cell repertoires in COVID-19. Using immunoSEQ multiplex PCR, the repertoire was profiled, and TCRdb retains in-frame clones only, with some absent. The sample holds thousands of clones; roughly 84% are singletons and the top ten take roughly a tenth. Specimen: peripheral blood. These receptor sequences come from a human donor in a cohort sampled during active COVID-19.

The chain couples TRBV7-2 to TRBJ2-7, with 9 bases identical to TRBD2. The CDR3 consists of 15 residues. The germline CDR1 and CDR2 sequences are SGHTA and FQGNSA. V was pared by 1 base and J by 7 bases, with 8 bases of the junction left unmatched. Here the CDR3 reads CASSLVAGGPEEQYF. The CDR3 nucleotides are TGTGCCAGCAGCTTAGTTGCGGGGGGGCCGGAGGAGCAGTACTTC.

The rearrangement uses TRBV5-1 and TRBJ2-3; 10 nucleotides align to TRBD2. The CDR3 totals 15 residues. J was trimmed by 1 base and V by 1 base; bases with no gene match: 0. Germline V gene data show CDR1 as SGHRS and CDR2 as YFSETQ. DNA for the CDR3: TGCGCCAGCAGCTTGACTAGCGGGGGCACAGATACGCAGTATTTT. As protein: CASSLTSGGTDTQYF.

The V gene is TRBV28, the J gene TRBJ1-1, with D unresolved. The CDR3 length is 12 residues. CDR1 and CDR2 (germline): MDHEN, SYDVKM. V gave up 2 bases and J gave up 5 bases, with 6 bases separating them. CDR3 nucleotides: TGTGCCAGCAGTTTAATAGTGACTGAAGCTTTCTTT. Protein: CASSLIVTEAFF.

The chain is built from TRBV6-5 and TRBJ2-3, with 8 bases that match TRBD1. After removal of 5 bases from V and 2 bases from J, the junction contained 6 bases not matched to a gene. From germline, CDR1 is MNHEY and CDR2 SVGAGI. The CDR3 has 15 residues. The CDR3 nucleotides are TGTGCCAGCAGTCTAGACAGGGGCCACACAGATACGCAGTATTTT. Its translation is CASSLDRGHTDTQYF.

This clone occurred once. The V call is TRBV6-1, the J call TRBJ1-5, with no clear D. Trimming removed 2 bases from V and 7 bases from J, with 12 bases in between. Germline values: CDR1 MNHNS, CDR2 SASEGT. This CDR3 has 14 residues. The CDR3 bases are TGTGCCAGCAGTGAACCCGGGGTTATGCAGCCCCAGCATTTT. It encodes CASSEPGVMQPQHF.

This rearrangement joins TRBV5-6 to TRBJ2-6; TRBD2 aligns across 7 bases. CDR1 and CDR2 (germline): SGHDT, YYEEEE. V lost 0 bases, J lost 0 bases, and 9 bases stayed unmatched. The CDR3 totals 19 residues. The CDR3 reads CASSLVRAGRDSGANVLTF. CDR3 bases: TGTGCCAGCAGCTTGGTGCGGGCAGGGAGGGACTCTGGGGCCAACGTCCTGACTTTC.

This chain connects TRBV24-1 to TRBJ2-1; D perhaps matches TRBD1 (7 bases). The CDR3 is made up of 15 amino acids. The V end lost 7 bases, the J end lost 6 bases, and 18 bases lay between the germline ends. Germline V CDR1 and CDR2: KGHDR, SFDVKD. CDR3 coding DNA: TGTGCCACCAGCGATGCGGCAGGGGGGATCAATGAGCAGTTCTTC. Translating it yields CATSDAAGGINEQFF.

This chain joins TRBV6-6 and TRBJ1-6; no reliable D call. Between the trimmed V and J ends, which lost 7 bases and 2 bases, there was a span of 12 bases. CDR1 is MNHNY, CDR2 SVGAGI, per germline (reference sequence). The CDR3 runs to 15 residues. For the CDR3, the DNA is TGTGCCAGCAATACCCTCGGAGCCTATAATTCACCCCTCCACTTT. Its translation: CASNTLGAYNSPLHF.

V usage is TRBV14 and J usage is TRBJ1-2, with TRBD1 as a possible D gene (6 bases). The V end lost 4 bases, the J end lost 7 bases, and 10 bases lay between the germline ends. Looked up from germline, CDR1 is SGHDN and CDR2 is FVKESK. The CDR3 loop spans 12 amino acids. The CDR3 loop is CASSLVRGGYTF. Here the CDR3 DNA reads TGTGCCAGCAGCCTTGTCAGGGGTGGCTACACCTTC.